These T cell receptor beta chains were read from a single sample in a study of human T cells and chemical hapten exposure. From the RACE reads, TCRdb called clonotypes with MiXCR, one entry per CDR3 protein. The data hold tens of thousands of distinct CDR3 sequences, with more than 9% observed a single time. Sequenced here: whole blood, sampled in connection with sensitization to the hapten diphenylcyclopropenone (DPC). These receptors were obtained from a man in his forties with alopecia areata. Some clones in this sample may be carry-over from other donors' samples. CDR3s include the opening cysteine and the closing phenylalanine or tryptophan.

TRBV29-1	CSVELLGGEQYF
TRBV5-6	CASSRRTSGRASTDTQYF
TRBV28	CASSFMFGQKNEKLFF
TRBV7-9	CASSLAQGLVFSGANVLTF
TRBV6-2/TRBV6-3	CASSYLGGAGGPYNEQFF
TRBV10-3	CAISELGTGYSGANVLTF
TRBV2	CASRDNRYEQYF
TRBV28	CASSFRDRYYGYTF
TRBV10-3	CAIRDRQEGSNEQFF
TRBV28	CASSSTATHQETQYF
TRBV4-3	CASSQDLHYSGNTIYF
TRBV28	CASSSPTASNEKLFF
TRBV20-1	CSARGKYTEAFF
TRBV18	CASSPLGQGSYNEQFF
TRBV29-1	CSVGRGQETQYF
TRBV6-5	CASSYSEGAYGYTF
TRBV12-3/TRBV12-4	CASSLTADITEAFF
TRBV6-5	CASRGLAGSTDTQYF
TRBV18	CASSPSQINTGELFF
TRBV28	CASSSDRGEAFF
TRBV29-1	CSVVFTMDYEQYF
TRBV6-4	CASSEIIGSADTQYF
TRBV28	CASSFLGWNEQYF
TRBV7-8	CASSYRTGGSSPLHF
TRBV5-1	CASSLAPVADTQYF
TRBV5-4	CASSVGGEAKNIQYF
TRBV7-2	CASSLARVADTQYF
TRBV7-6	CASSPRTAFSTDTQYF
TRBV20-1	CSASQGASNEQFF
TRBV9	CASSVGTGRGETQYF
TRBV20-1	CSANDRLDLNIQYF
TRBV12-3/TRBV12-4	CVSSGGFYPYNEQFF
TRBV29-1	CSAAGYSYEQYF
TRBV12-3/TRBV12-4	CASSFIRAGNIQYF
TRBV6-1	CASRLGQDSNEKLFF
TRBV9	CASSIGLGINEQFF
TRBV19	CASSIEGQSETQYF
TRBV29-1	CSVMGGGAGAEAFF
TRBV28	CASSHRQPNEAFF
TRBV7-2	CASSPFRDTQYF
TRBV3-1	CASSQGAGAISNQPQHF
TRBV4-3	CASSRDWTFSTDTQYF
TRBV19	CASSIQNQPQHF
TRBV5-1	CASSLEANYGYTF
TRBV28	CASSLFSDVSSGSGEQYF
TRBV27	CASSLQGSHTEAFF
TRBV6-5	CASSLGQGAYGGEQFF
TRBV6-5	CAGSEQGSSEAFF
TRBV7-3	CASSLSGSGVDTQYF
TRBV4-2	CASSQEATGTNEKLFF
TRBV2	CASKILQGGTDTQYF
TRBV7-2	CASSPVQGASGNTIYF